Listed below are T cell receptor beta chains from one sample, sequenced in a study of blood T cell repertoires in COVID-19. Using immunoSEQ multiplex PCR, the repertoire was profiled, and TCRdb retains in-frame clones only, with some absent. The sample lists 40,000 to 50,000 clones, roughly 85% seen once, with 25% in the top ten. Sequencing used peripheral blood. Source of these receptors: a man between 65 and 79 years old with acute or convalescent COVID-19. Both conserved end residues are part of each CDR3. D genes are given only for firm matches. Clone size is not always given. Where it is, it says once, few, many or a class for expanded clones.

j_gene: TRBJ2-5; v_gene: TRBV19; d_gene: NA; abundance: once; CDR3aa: CASSKTGFQETQYF; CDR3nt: TGTGCCAGTAGTAAAACAGGGTTCCAAGAGACCCAGTACTTC
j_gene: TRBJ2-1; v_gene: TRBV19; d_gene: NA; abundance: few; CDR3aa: CASREPLSNEQFF; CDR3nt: TGTGCCAGTCGCGAGCCCCTGTCCAATGAGCAGTTCTTC
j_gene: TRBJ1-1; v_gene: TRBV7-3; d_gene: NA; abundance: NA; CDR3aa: CATSQGSNTEAFF; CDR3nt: TGTGCCACTTCACAGGGCAGTAACACTGAAGCTTTCTTT
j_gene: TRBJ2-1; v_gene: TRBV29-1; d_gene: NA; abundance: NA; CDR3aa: CSVEVANKQFF; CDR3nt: TGCAGCGTTGAGGTAGCGAATAAGCAGTTCTTC
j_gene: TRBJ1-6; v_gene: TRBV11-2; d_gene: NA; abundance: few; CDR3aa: CASRMTGSYNSPLHF; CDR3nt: TGTGCCAGCAGGATGACAGGCTCCTATAATTCACCCCTCCACTTT
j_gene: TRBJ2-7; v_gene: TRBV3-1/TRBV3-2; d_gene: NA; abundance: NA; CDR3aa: CASSRLGVQQYF; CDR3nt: TGTGCCAGCAGCCGATTGGGCGTGCAGCAGTACTTC
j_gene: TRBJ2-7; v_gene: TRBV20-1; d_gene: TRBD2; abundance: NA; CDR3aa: CSASLAGVNYEQYF; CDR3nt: TGCAGTGCTAGTCTAGCGGGTGTTAATTACGAGCAGTACTTC
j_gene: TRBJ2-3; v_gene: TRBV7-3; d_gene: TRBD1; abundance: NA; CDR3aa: CASSLRQGLGDTQYF; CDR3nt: TGTGCCAGCAGCCTAAGACAGGGTTTAGGAGATACGCAGTATTTT
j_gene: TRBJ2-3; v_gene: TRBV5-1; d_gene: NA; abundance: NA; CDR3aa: CASSSRTDTQYF; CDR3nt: TGCGCCAGCAGCTCGCGTACAGATACGCAGTATTTT
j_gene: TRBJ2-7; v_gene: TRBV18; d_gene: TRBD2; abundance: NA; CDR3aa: CASSPARESSYEQYF; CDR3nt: TGTGCCAGCTCACCAGCGCGGGAGAGCTCCTACGAGCAGTACTTC
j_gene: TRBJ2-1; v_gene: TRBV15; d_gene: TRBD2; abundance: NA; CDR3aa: CATSTSGIYNEQFF; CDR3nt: TGTGCCACCAGCACTAGCGGGATCTACAATGAGCAGTTCTTC
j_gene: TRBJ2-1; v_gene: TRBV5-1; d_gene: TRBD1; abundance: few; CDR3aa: CASSLGQGRSYNEQFF; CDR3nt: TGCGCCAGCAGCTTGGGACAGGGGAGGTCCTACAATGAGCAGTTCTTC
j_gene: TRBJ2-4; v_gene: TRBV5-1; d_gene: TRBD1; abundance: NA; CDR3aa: CASSFTGGNIQYF; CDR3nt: TGCGCCAGCAGCTTTACAGGGGGAAACATTCAGTACTTC
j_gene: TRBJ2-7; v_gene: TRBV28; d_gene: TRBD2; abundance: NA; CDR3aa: CASSLGGTSGAYEQYF; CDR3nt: TGTGCCAGCAGTTTAGGTGGGACTAGCGGGGCCTACGAGCAGTACTTC
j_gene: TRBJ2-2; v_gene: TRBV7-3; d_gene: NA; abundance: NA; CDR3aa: CASSLYSQPGELFF; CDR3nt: TGTGCCAGCAGCTTATACAGTCAGCCCGGGGAGCTGTTTTTT
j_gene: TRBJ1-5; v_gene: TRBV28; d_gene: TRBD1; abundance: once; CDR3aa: CASLRDRGGGQPQHF; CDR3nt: TGTGCCAGTCTCCGGGACAGGGGGGGAGGCCAGCCCCAGCATTTT
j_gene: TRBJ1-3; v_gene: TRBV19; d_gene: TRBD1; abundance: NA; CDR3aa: CASSTRPGTGSPLSGNTIYF; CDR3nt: TGTGCCAGTAGTACCCGACCCGGGACAGGGAGTCCCCTCTCTGGAAACACCATATATTTT
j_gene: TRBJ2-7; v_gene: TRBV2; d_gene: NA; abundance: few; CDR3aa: CASSEARREGEQYF; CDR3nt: TGTGCCAGCAGTGAAGCCCGCAGAGAGGGCGAGCAGTACTTC
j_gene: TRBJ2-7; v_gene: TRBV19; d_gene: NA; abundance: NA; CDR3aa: CASSPRRGEQYF; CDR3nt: TGTGCCAGTAGTCCCCGCAGGGGCGAGCAGTACTTC
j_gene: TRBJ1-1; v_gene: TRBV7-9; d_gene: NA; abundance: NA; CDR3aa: CASSWGGGEAFF; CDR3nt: TGTGCCAGCAGCTGGGGGGGCGGTGAAGCTTTCTTT
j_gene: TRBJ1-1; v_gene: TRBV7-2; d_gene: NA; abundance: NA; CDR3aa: CASTPLSGLRLSKAFF; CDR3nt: TGTGCCAGCACCCCCCTCTCGGGTCTCCGCCTATCTAAAGCTTTCTTT
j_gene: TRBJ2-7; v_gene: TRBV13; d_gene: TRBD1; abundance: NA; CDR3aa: CASSLGGETGGLGQYF; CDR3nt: TGTGCCAGCAGCTTAGGCGGGGAGACAGGGGGCCTCGGGCAGTACTTC
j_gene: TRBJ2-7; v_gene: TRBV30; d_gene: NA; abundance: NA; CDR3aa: CAWSRGRYEQYF; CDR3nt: TGTGCCTGGAGTCGAGGCAGATACGAGCAGTACTTC
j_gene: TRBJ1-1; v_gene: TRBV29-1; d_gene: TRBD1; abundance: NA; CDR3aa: CSVNRQGSTEAFF; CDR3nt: TGCAGCGTTAATAGACAGGGCTCCACTGAAGCTTTCTTT
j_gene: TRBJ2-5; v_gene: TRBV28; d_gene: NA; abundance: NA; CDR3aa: CASSLERAQYF; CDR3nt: TGTGCCAGCAGTTTAGAACGGGCCCAGTACTTC
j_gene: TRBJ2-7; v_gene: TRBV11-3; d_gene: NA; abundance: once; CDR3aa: CASSARVEGYEQYF; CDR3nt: TGTGCCAGCAGCGCCCGGGTTGAGGGCTACGAGCAGTACTTC